The 15 T cell receptor beta chains given below trace back to one sample, sequenced in a study of sequential checkpoint blockade in melanoma. The protocol was immunoSEQ multiplex PCR, while the TCRdb copy is restricted to in-frame clones and leaves out a portion. Of under 2,500 clones in the sample, approximately 24% are singletons; the top ten hold approximately 12%. Noted treatment: randomized to nivolumab then ipilimumab (arm A) or the reverse (arm B). Sequenced here: tumor tissue (inferred from file names), sampled from a patient given nivolumab and ipilimumab in sequence. The receptors were gathered from a human donor with melanoma.

The V call is TRBV30, the J call TRBJ2-4; 10 bases align to TRBD2. Germline loops: CDR1 GTSNPN, CDR2 SVGIG (reference sequence). Unmatched junction bases numbered 0, after V lost 1 base and J lost 3 bases. The CDR3 length is 14 residues. In nucleotides, the CDR3 is TGTGCCTGGAGTGAGCGGGGGGGCAAAAACATTCAGTACTTC. Translation gives CAWSERGGKNIQYF.

This chain joins TRBV11-3 and TRBJ2-2; 10 nucleotides agree with TRBD2. Germline assignment: CDR1 SGHNT and CDR2 YENEEA. The CDR3 sequence is 16 residues long. Trimming removed 1 base from V and 8 bases from J; junction bases left unmatched: 7. CDR3 bases: TGTGCCAGCAGCTTAGTGGCTAGCGGGGGCAGGGGGGAGCTGTTTTTT. Protein sequence: CASSLVASGGRGELFF.

A few counts support this clone. The rearrangement joins TRBV6-8 to TRBJ2-5, with 14 bases matching TRBD2. Trimming at V came to 5 bases and at J to 5 bases, leaving 4 bases not matched to a gene. CDR1 and CDR2 (germline): MNHGY, SAAAGT. The CDR3 runs to 15 residues. CDR3 sequence (DNA): TGTGCCAGCAGTCCGACTAGCGGGGGGGCCGAGACCCAGTACTTC. It specifies CASSPTSGGAETQYF.

This clone was seen a handful of times. V is TRBV12-2 and J is TRBJ2-3. TRBV12-2 has pseudogene status. CDR3 length equals 15 residues. For the CDR3, the DNA is TGTGCCTCCGATCATGGGACGCGAAGCACAGATACGCAGTATTTT. Protein sequence: CASDHGTRSTDTQYF.

This clone was detected only a few times. This chain joins TRBV11-3 and TRBJ2-1, with TRBD2 matching over 10 bases. This CDR3 comprises 15 residues. Per germline, CDR1 SGHNT and CDR2 YENEEA. V shed 4 bases and J 5 bases; nucleotides not matched to a gene: 5. The CDR3 sequence is CASSYSGGPHNEQFF. CDR3 DNA: TGTGCCAGCAGCTATAGCGGGGGGCCTCACAATGAGCAGTTCTTC.

The chain recombines TRBV29-1 with TRBJ2-7; 9 positions match TRBD1. CDR3 length: 14 amino acids. CDR1 is SQVTM and CDR2 is ANQGSEA in the germline V gene. V shed 5 bases, J shed 4 bases, and the junction held 9 bases outside the gene matches. The CDR3 here is CSVTRTGGGYEQYF. CDR3 coding DNA: TGCAGCGTTACACGTACAGGGGGCGGATACGAGCAGTACTTC.

The chain has TRBV28 and TRBJ2-2; 7 bases line up with TRBD2. Germline assignment: CDR1 MDHEN and CDR2 SYDVKM. V lost 5 bases, J lost 7 bases, and 13 bases stayed unmatched. This CDR3 is 16 amino acids long. The CDR3 nucleotides are TGTGCCAGCAGTCCGTCGTGGGACTACCGAATCGGGGAGCTGTTTTTT. Its translation: CASSPSWDYRIGELFF.

This clone is classed as medium-sized (0.01 to 0.1%). The rearrangement links TRBV7-5 to TRBJ1-2; the table's D call of TRBD1 was not tested on the DNA. TRBV7-5 is an annotated pseudogene. The CDR3 extends over 15 amino acids. The CDR3 DNA reads as TGTGCCAGCAGCCAACCCGACAGGGGAAGGGATGGCTACACCTTC. This sequence encodes CASSQPDRGRDGYTF.

The chain links TRBV10-2 to TRBJ2-6, with D unclear. Germline-derived CDR1 and CDR2 are WSHSY and SAAADI. This CDR3 comprises 16 residues. Trimming cost V 4 bases and J 0 bases, with 10 bases left between them. The CDR3 loop is CASSGDQNSGANVLTF. CDR3 nucleotides: TGCGCCAGCAGTGGGGATCAAAACTCTGGGGCCAACGTCCTGACTTTC.

The chain carries TRBV11-3 and TRBJ2-7; D is unclear. Looked up from germline, CDR1 is SGHNT and CDR2 is YENEEA. CDR3 length: 16 amino acids. Trimming stripped 4 bases from V and 3 bases from J, with 19 bases between. The DNA of the CDR3 is TGTGCCAGCAGCTCCATCAGACGTTGGAATATCTACGAGCAGTACTTC. This translates into CASSSIRRWNIYEQYF.

The CDR3 DNA reads TGTGCCAGCAGCCCAGGGGGGGCAGATACGCAGTATTTT. It encodes CASSPGGADTQYF. This chain connects TRBV6-8 to TRBJ2-3; D could derive from TRBD1 or TRBD2 (7 bases each). The CDR3 runs 13 residues. The germline gives CDR1 MNHGY, CDR2 SAAAGT. V gave up 6 bases and J gave up 4 bases, with 11 bases separating them.

There are a few counts of this clone. V gene TRBV11-3 combines with J gene TRBJ1-5; weak D call: TRBD1 (6 bases). The CDR3 runs 15 residues. Germline CDR1 reads SGHNT; CDR2 reads YENEEA. Trimming stripped 6 bases from V and 4 bases from J, with 16 bases between. The CDR3 spells CASSGTTGPNQPQHF. CDR3 DNA sequence: TGTGCCAGCAGTGGTACAACAGGGCCAAATCAGCCCCAGCATTTT. Drawing the rest from reference TRBV11-3 and TRBJ1-5, the complete variable domain is EAGVVQSPRYKIIEKKQPVAFWCNPISGHNTLYWYLQNLGQGPELLIRYENEEAVDDSQLPKDRFSAERLKGVDSTLKIQPAELGDSAVYLCASSGTTGPNQPQHFGDGTRLSIL.

The V and J genes are TRBV11-3 and TRBJ1-2, with D perhaps matching TRBD1 (6 bases). V was pared by 4 bases and J by 1 base, with 13 bases between. Germline V gene sequence: CDR1 SGHNT, CDR2 YENEEA. The CDR3 is made up of 15 amino acids. CDR3: CASSSSDSFNYGYTF. CDR3 DNA: TGTGCCAGCAGCTCCTCGGACAGTTTTAACTATGGCTACACCTTC.

This chain links TRBV7-4 with TRBJ2-5; no definite D call. V dropped 3 bases and J dropped 7 bases, with 15 bases sitting between them. Germline CDR1 and CDR2: SGHVT and SQSDAQ. This CDR3 comprises 14 residues. CDR3 amino acids: CASSLARNTATQYF. In DNA, the CDR3 is TGTGCCAGCAGCTTGGCCCGGAATACGGCGACCCAGTACTTC.

There are a few counts of this clone. V is TRBV6-8 and J is TRBJ1-1; D is perhaps TRBD1 (6 bases). The CDR3 is 14 residues long. From germline, CDR1 is MNHGY and CDR2 SAAAGT. With 6 bases removed from V and 1 base from J, the gap between germline ends came to 12 bases. CDR3 coding DNA: TGTGCCAGCAGGCAACAGGGCCCGAACACTGAAGCTTTCTTT. Its protein product is CASRQQGPNTEAFF.